This is a list of T cell receptor beta chains from one sample in a study of CD8+ T cells in alopecia areata. Assay used: immunoSEQ multiplex PCR; TCRdb lists only in-frame clones, some missing. The table has fewer than 250,000 clones, around two fifths seen once. The sequencing used CD4+ T cells sorted from blood, collected between weeks 30 and 35, from a patient treated with tofacitinib. These receptors all stem from a human donor with alopecia areata. The CDR3 runs from the conserved cysteine through the conserved F or W. Each record gives: clone size, V gene, J gene, CDR3 protein. The size field is filled for only some rows; it gives once, few, many or a size class.

NA	TRBV27	TRBJ1-6	CASSLSPRTGGRFYNSPLHF
NA	TRBV5-1	TRBJ1-1	CASSFGQGITEAFF
NA	TRBV6-5	TRBJ2-2	CASSYSKRANTGELFF
few	TRBV5-1	TRBJ1-2	CASSLRQGNYGYTF
few	TRBV7-2	TRBJ2-1	CASSPTGGAGRNEQFF
NA	TRBV6-5	TRBJ2-7	CASSQQGVIYEQYF
NA	TRBV5-1	TRBJ1-1	CASSLQGRANTEAFF
few	TRBV29-1	TRBJ1-3	CSVFRDSGNTIYF
few	TRBV5-5	TRBJ2-7	CASSFRDTSSYEQYF
few	TRBV7-9	TRBJ1-6	CASSLATGGSSPLHF
few	TRBV30	TRBJ1-2	CAWTGQPTNYGYTF
NA	TRBV2	TRBJ2-1	CASSSSTTSGRAFGVSHEQFF
few	TRBV5-1	TRBJ2-5	CASSRGDRDQETQYF
few	TRBV29-1	TRBJ1-1	CSVLDMNTEAFF
NA	TRBV2	TRBJ2-3	CASSLLGTSTDTQYF
NA	TRBV9	TRBJ2-7	CASSGPSSHEQYF
few	TRBV2	TRBJ2-2	CASRTTGSNTGELFF
NA	TRBV30	TRBJ1-2	CAWSVDRLANYGYTF
few	TRBV4-2	TRBJ1-6	CASSHRPDRGSPLHF
few	TRBV6-6	TRBJ1-4	CASSQTGGGEKLFF
NA	TRBV6-6	TRBJ1-5	CASSTGTGGGQPQHF
NA	TRBV11-2	TRBJ2-3	CASSSRTGYTDTQYF
few	TRBV5-4	TRBJ2-1	CASSSKKGRDSYNEQFF
NA	TRBV5-1	TRBJ2-1	CASSLSSGGHNEQFF
NA	TRBV18	TRBJ1-1	CASSPGEGTEAFF
many	TRBV5-1	TRBJ2-7	CASTLDRLDYEQYF
NA	TRBV7-2	TRBJ1-5	CASSLLRGNNQPQHF
NA	TRBV11-2	TRBJ1-1	CASSEGRQGNEAFF
NA	TRBV29-1	TRBJ1-2	CSVEDQGRGGYTF
NA	TRBV2	TRBJ1-2	CASSGQGLANYGYTF
few	TRBV6-6	TRBJ2-1	CASSYGGQGIDEQFF
NA	TRBV18	TRBJ2-7	CASSTLRKITGGGYEQYF
NA	TRBV27	TRBJ1-1	CASSLSPTGETEAFF
NA	TRBV25-1	TRBJ2-5	CASSELETQYF
NA	TRBV19	TRBJ1-1	CASSPRTNTEAFF
once	TRBV30	TRBJ2-3	CAWSAGNTDTQYF
few	TRBV7-9	TRBJ2-1	CASSLQPTLRGDEQFF
NA	TRBV4-2	TRBJ2-7	CASSLSPGGRAHEQYF
NA	TRBV19	TRBJ1-5	CASSIPTVNKPQHF
NA	TRBV6-5	TRBJ2-7	CATLGGSGGSYEQYF
NA	TRBV30	TRBJ2-6	CAWSDGGPGANVLTF
NA	TRBV30	TRBJ1-5	CAWRRRGSNQPQHF
NA	TRBV7-9	TRBJ1-5	CASSLLLGSQHF
NA	TRBV4-1	TRBJ2-3	CASSQENGDSTDTQYF
NA	TRBV30	TRBJ1-1	CAWSVGDTEAFF
NA	TRBV19	TRBJ1-1	CASSIPGQTTEAFF
NA	TRBV30	TRBJ1-2	CAWSSSGAVIGYTF